The count of the clone carrying this T cell receptor (beta chain) is one. Ages ranged from roughly 18 to 100 years, with residence in more than 20 US areas. These data originate in a study of blood T cell repertoires in COVID-19. Turning to the study itself: COVID-19 samples collected from the United States, Italy and Spain covered acute and convalescent phases.

This CDR3 spans 14 amino acids. The germline V gene has CDR1 SGHAT and CDR2 FQNNGV. V was clipped by 4 bases and J by 2 bases, with 12 bases between them. Original processing notes: Reference gene primer amplification gave estimated nucleated cell counts. The repertoire was sequenced with immunoSEQ multiplex PCR; TCRdb's copy has only in-frame clones and lacks some. V, J and clone size were drawn from that table, and D and trimming were deduced from the DNA. The profile shows approximately 200,000 clones, around nine tenths of them singletons. Source material: PBMCs or T cells enriched from blood (not recorded which). The chain links TRBV11-2 to TRBJ2-7, with a tentative D call TRBD1 (5 bases). The TCR sequence derives from a man aged 25-45 years in a cohort exposed to, infected with or recovered from COVID-19 (not recorded which). CDR3 sequence reads: CASSSRQRPYEQYF. The CDR3 DNA is TGTGCCAGCAGCTCGCGACAGAGACCCTACGAGCAGTACTTC.